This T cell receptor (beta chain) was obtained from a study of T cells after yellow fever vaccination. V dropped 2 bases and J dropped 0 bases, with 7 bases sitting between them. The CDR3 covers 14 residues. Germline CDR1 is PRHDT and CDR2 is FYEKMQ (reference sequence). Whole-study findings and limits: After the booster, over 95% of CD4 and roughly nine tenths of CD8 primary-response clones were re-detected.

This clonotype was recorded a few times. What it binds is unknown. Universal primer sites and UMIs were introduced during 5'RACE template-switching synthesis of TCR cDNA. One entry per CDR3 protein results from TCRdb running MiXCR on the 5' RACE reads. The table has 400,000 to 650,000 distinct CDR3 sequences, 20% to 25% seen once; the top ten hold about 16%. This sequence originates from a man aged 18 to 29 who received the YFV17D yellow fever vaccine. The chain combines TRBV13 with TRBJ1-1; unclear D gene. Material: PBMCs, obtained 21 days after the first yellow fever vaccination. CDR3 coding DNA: TGTGCCAGCAGCTTATCGCCGGTGAACACTGAAGCTTTCTTT. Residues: CASSLSPVNTEAFF.